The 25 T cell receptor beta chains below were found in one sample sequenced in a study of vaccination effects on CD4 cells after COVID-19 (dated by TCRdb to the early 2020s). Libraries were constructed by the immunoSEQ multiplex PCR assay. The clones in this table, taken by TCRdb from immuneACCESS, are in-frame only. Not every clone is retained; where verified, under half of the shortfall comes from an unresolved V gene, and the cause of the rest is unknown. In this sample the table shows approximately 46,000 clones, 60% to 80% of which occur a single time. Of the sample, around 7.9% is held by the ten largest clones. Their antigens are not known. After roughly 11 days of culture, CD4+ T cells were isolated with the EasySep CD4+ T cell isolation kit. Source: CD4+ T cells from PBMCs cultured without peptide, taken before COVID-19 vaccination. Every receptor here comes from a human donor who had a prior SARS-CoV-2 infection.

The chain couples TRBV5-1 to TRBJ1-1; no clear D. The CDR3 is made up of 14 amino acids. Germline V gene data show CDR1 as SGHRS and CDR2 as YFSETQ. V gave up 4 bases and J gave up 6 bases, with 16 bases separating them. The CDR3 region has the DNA TGCGCCAGCAGCAGAGATTCAGCCCCCGCTGAAGCTTTCTTT. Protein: CASSRDSAPAEAFF.

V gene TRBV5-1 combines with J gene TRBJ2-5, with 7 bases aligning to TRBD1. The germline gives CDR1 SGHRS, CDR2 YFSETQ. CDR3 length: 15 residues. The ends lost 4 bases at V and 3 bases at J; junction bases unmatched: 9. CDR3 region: CASSTMDRSEETQYF. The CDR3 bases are TGCGCCAGCAGCACGATGGACAGGAGTGAAGAGACCCAGTACTTC.

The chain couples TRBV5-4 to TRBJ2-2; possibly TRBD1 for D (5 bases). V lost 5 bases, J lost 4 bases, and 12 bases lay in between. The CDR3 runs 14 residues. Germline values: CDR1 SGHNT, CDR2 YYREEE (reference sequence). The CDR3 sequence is CASRATETTGELFF. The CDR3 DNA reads TGTGCCAGCAGAGCGACAGAAACCACCGGGGAGCTGTTTTTT.

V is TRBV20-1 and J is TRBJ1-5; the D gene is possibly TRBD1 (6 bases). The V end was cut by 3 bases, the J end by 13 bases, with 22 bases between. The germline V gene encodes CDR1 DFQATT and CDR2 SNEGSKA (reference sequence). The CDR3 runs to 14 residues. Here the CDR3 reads CSASNTGTTRTQHF. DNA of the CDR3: TGCAGTGCTAGTAACACCGGGACAACCAGGACACAGCATTTT.

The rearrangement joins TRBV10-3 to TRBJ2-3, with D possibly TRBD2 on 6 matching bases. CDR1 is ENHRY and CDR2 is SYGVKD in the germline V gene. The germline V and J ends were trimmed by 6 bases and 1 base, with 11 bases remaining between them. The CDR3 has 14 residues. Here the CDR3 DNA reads TGTGCCATCAGAAAAGAGCGGGGCACAGATACGCAGTATTTT. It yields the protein CAIRKERGTDTQYF.

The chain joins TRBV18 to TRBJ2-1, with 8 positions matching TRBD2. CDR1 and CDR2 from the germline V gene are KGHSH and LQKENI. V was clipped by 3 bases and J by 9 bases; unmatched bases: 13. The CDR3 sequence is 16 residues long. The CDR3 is CASSPLRPAGAIEQFF. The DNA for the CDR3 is TGTGCCAGCTCACCTCTCAGGCCAGCGGGGGCTATTGAGCAGTTCTTC.

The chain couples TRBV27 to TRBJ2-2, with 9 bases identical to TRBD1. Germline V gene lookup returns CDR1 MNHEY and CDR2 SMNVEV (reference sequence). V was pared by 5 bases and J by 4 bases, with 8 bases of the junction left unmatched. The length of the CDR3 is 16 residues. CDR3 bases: TGTGCCAGCAGTCCAAAGGGGACAGGGTTCACCGGGGAGCTGTTTTTT. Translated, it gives CASSPKGTGFTGELFF.

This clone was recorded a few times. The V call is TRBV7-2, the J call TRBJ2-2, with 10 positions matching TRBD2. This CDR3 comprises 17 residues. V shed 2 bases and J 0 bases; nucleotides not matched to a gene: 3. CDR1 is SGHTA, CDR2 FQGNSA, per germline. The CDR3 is CASSLRAGGPNTGELFF. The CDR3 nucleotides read TGTGCCAGCAGCTTACGAGCGGGGGGGCCGAACACCGGGGAGCTGTTTTTT.

CDR3 DNA sequence: TGCGCCAGCAGCCTAGACAGGTTCGGGATTTCACCCCTCCACTTT. Protein sequence: CASSLDRFGISPLHF. J is TRBJ1-6 and V is TRBV4-3, with D possibly matching TRBD1 (6 bases). CDR1 LGHNA and CDR2 YSLEER come from the germline V gene. V shed 4 bases and J shed 9 bases, with 16 bases lying between them. The length of the CDR3 is 15 residues.

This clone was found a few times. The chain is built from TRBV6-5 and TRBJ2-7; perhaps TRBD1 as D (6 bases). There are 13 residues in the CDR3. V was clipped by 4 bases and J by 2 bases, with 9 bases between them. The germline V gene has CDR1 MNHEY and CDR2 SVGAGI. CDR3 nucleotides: TGTGCCAGCAGTTTTGACAGGACCTACGAGCAGTACTTC. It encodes CASSFDRTYEQYF.

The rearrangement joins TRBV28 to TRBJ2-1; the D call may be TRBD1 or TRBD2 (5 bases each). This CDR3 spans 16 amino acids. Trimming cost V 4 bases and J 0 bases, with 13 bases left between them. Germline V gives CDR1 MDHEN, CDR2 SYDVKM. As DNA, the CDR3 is TGTGCCAGCAGTTCAACCGGGACGCCCTCCTACAATGAGCAGTTCTTC. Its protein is CASSSTGTPSYNEQFF.

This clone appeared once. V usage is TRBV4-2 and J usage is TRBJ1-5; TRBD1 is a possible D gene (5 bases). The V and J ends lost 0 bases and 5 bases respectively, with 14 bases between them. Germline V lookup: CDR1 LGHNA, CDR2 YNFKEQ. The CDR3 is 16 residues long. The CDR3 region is CASSQDWDLTYQPQHF. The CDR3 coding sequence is TGTGCCAGCAGCCAAGATTGGGACCTCACTTATCAGCCCCAGCATTTT.

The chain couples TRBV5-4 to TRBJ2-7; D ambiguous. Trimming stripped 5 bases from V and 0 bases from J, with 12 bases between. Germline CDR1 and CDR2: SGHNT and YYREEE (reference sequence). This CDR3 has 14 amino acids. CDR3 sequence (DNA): TGTGCCAGCAGATTTGACCGATACTCCTACGAGCAGTACTTC. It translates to CASRFDRYSYEQYF.

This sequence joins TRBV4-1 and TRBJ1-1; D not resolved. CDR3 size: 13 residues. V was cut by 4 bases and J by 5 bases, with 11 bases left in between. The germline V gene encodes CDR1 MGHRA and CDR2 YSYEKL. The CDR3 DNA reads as TGCGCCAGCAGCCGTTCGGCGGGGACTGAAGCTTTCTTT. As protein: CASSRSAGTEAFF.

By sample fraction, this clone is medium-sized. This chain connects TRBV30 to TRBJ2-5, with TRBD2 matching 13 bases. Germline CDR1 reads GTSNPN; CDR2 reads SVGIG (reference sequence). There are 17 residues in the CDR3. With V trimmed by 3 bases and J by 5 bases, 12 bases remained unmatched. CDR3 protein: CAWSFKWGTSGMETQYF. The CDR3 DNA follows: TGTGCCTGGAGCTTTAAATGGGGGACTAGCGGGATGGAGACCCAGTACTTC. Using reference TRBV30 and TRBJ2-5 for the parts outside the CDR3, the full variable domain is SQTIHQWPATLVQPVGSPLSLECTVEGTSNPNLYWYRQAAGRGLQLLFYSVGIGQISSEVPQNLSASRPQDRQFILSSKKLLLSDSGFYLCAWSFKWGTSGMETQYFGPGTRLLVL.

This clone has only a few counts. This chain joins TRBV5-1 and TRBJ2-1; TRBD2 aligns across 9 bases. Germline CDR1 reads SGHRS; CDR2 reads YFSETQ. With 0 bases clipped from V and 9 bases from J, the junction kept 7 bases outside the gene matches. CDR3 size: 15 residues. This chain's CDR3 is CASSLEVAGEGEQFF. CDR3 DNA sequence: TGCGCCAGCAGCTTGGAGGTAGCGGGAGAAGGTGAGCAGTTCTTC.

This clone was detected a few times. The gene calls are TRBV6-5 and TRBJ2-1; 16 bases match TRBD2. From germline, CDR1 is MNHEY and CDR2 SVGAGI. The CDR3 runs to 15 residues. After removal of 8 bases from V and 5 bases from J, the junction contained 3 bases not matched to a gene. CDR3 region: CASEGLAGGHNEQFF. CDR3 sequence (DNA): TGTGCCAGCGAGGGACTAGCGGGAGGGCACAATGAGCAGTTCTTC.

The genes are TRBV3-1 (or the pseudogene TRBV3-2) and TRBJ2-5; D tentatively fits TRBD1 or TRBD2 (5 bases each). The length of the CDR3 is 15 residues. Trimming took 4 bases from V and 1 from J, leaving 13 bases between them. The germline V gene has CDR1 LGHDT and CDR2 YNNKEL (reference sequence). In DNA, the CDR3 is TGTGCCAGCAGCCCTAGATGGGGGTCCCAAGAGACCCAGTACTTC. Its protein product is CASSPRWGSQETQYF.

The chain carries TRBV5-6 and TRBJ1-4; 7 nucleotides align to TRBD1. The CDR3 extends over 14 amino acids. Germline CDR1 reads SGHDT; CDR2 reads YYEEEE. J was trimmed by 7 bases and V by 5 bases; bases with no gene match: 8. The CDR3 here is CASSSQGDVEKLFF. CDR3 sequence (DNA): TGTGCCAGCAGTTCGCAGGGGGACGTTGAAAAACTGTTTTTT.

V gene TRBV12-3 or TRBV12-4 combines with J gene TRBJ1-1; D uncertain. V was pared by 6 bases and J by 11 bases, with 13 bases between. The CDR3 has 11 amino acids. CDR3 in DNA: TGTGCCAGCAGGCGACAAGACGCGGCTTTCTTT. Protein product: CASRRQDAAFF.

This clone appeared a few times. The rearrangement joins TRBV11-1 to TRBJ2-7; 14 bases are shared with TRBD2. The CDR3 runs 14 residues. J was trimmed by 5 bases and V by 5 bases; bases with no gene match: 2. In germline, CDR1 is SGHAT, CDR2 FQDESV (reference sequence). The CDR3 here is CASSQGLAGDEQYF. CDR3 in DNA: TGTGCCAGCAGCCAGGGACTAGCGGGAGACGAGCAGTACTTC.

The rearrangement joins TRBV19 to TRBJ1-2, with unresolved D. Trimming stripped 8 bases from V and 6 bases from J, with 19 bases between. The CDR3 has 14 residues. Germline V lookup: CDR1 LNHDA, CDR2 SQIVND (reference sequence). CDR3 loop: CASVPLGIFHGYTF. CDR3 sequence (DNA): TGTGCCAGTGTCCCTTTAGGGATCTTCCATGGCTACACCTTC.

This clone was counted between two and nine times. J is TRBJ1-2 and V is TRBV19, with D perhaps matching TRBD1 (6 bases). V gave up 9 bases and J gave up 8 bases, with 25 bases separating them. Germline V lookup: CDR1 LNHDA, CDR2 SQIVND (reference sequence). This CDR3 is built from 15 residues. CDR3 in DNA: TGTGCCAGCACACCCGGGGGACACACCCCGCGGGGCTACACCTTC. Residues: CASTPGGHTPRGYTF.

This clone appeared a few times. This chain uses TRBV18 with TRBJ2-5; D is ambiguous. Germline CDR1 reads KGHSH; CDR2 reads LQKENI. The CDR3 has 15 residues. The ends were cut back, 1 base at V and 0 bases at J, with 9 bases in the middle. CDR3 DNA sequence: TGTGCCAGCTCACCACGGACCCACCACCAAGAGACCCAGTACTTC. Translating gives CASSPRTHHQETQYF.

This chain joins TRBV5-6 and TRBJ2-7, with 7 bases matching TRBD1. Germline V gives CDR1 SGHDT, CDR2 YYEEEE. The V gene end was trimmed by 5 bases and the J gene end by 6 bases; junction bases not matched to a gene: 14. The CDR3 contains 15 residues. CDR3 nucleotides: TGTGCCAGCAGGGCCCCTGGCCAGGGGGTATTCGAGCAGTACTTC. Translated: CASRAPGQGVFEQYF.